This T cell receptor beta chain is from a study of cytomegalovirus exposure and HLA in healthy donors. As to this clone: The antigen remains unidentified.

Both 60 Vbeta primers and 13 Jbeta primers went into the PCR. The authors' processing: In a later analysis, of roughly 83 million unique beta chains, around 9.9 million appeared in at least two donors. Some clones are missing from TCRdb's copy, which holds only in-frame ones; the method was immunoSEQ multiplex PCR. The V and J calls and the clone size are those of that table, but D and trimming were determined from the DNA. The sample consists of about 160,000 clones, roughly 80% of them appearing once. In germline, CDR1 is SGHNT, CDR2 YYREEE (reference sequence). This CDR3 region has 17 residues. J gave up 1 base and V 0 bases, and 7 bases lay outside the gene matches. Study-wide points: In a later analysis, TCR association rates varied by HLA locus: DRB1 most, HLA-C fewest. Cytomegalovirus status was reportedly diagnosed by the classifier with high sensitivity and specificity. Within an earlier analysis, most TCR beta V segments proved productive either about 90% or about 30% of the time.

The TCR sequence derives from a male donor in good health and CMV-seronegative. Sequences were obtained from PBMCs. The J gene is TRBJ2-7, the V gene TRBV5-4; 10 nucleotides align to TRBD2. The CDR3 region is CASSLGRASGGSYEQYF. The DNA of the CDR3 is TGTGCCAGCAGCTTGGGGAGGGCTAGCGGGGGTTCCTACGAGCAGTACTTC.